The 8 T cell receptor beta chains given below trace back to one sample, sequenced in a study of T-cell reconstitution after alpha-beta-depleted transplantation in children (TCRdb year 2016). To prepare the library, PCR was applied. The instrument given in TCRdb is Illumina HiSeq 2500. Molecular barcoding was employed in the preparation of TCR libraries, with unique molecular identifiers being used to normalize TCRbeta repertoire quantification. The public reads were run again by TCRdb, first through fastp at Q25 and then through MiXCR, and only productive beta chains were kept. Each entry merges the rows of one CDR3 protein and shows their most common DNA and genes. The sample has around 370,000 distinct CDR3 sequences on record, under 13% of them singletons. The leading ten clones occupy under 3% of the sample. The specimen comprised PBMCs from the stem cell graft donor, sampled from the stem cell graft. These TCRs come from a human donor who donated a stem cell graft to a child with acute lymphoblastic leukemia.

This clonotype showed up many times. The CDR3 nucleotides are TGCGCCAGCAGCTTTGGGGGCAGCTCCTACAATGAGCAGTTCTTC. This translates into CASSFGGSSYNEQFF. The J gene is TRBJ2-1, the V gene TRBV5-1; TRBD1 might be the D (6 bases). Between the trimmed V and J ends, which lost 2 bases and 0 bases, there was a span of 9 bases. The length of the CDR3 is 15 residues. The germline gives CDR1 SGHRS, CDR2 YFSETQ.

CDR3: CASSQLLGQLFF. For the CDR3, the DNA is TGCGCCAGCAGCCAGCTACTAGGGCAGCTGTTCTTC. This sequence joins TRBV4-1 and TRBJ2-1; D perhaps matches TRBD2 (5 bases). This CDR3 has 12 residues. Germline V gene data show CDR1 as MGHRA and CDR2 as YSYEKL. Trimming removed 3 bases from V and 15 bases from J, with 15 bases in between.

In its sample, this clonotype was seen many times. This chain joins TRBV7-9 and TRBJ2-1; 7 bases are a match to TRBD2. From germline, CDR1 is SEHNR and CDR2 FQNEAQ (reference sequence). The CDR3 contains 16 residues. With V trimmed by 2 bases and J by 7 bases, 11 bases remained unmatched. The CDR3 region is CASSLSGGSRVNEQFF. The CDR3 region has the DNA TGTGCCAGCAGCTTAAGTGGCGGGAGTAGGGTAAATGAGCAGTTCTTC. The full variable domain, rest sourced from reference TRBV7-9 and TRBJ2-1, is DTGVSQNPRHKITKRGQNVTFRCDPISEHNRLYWYRQTLGQGPEFLTYFQNEAQLEKSRLLSDRFSAERPKGSFSTLEIQRTEQGDSAMYLCASSLSGGSRVNEQFFGPGTRLTVL.

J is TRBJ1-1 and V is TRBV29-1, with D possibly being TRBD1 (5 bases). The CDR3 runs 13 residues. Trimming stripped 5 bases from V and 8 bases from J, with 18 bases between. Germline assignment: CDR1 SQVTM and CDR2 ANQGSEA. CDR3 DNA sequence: TGCAGCGTTCAATTGGGGTGGGGCGCGGAAGCTTTCTTT. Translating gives CSVQLGWGAEAFF.

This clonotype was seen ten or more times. CDR3 loop: CASSPNSGQGIAKNIQYF. CDR3 coding DNA: TGTGCCAGCTCACCCAACTCGGGACAGGGAATAGCCAAAAACATTCAGTACTTC. The chain has TRBV18 and TRBJ2-4, with 9 bases matching TRBD1. This CDR3 region has 18 residues. From germline, CDR1 is KGHSH and CDR2 LQKENI. V lost 3 bases to trimming and J lost 0 bases; unmatched junction nucleotides: 9.

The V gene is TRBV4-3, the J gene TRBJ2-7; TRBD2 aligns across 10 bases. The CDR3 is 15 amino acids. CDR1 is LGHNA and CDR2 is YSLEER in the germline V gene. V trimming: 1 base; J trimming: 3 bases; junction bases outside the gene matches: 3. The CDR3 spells CASSQGTSGYYEQYF. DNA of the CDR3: TGCGCCAGCAGCCAAGGGACTAGCGGATACTACGAGCAGTACTTC.

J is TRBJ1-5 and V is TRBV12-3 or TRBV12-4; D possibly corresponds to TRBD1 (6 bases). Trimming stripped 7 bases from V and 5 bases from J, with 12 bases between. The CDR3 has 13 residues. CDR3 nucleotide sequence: TGTGCCAGCACTGGGACAAGAGATCAGCCCCAGCATTTT. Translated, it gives CASTGTRDQPQHF.

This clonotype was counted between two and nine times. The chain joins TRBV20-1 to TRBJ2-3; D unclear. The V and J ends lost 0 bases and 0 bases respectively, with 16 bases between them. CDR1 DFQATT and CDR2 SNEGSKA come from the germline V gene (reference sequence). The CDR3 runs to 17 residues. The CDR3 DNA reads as TGCAGTGCTAGAGATCGCGTCCGGCCTGCTAGCACAGATACGCAGTATTTT. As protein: CSARDRVRPASTDTQYF.